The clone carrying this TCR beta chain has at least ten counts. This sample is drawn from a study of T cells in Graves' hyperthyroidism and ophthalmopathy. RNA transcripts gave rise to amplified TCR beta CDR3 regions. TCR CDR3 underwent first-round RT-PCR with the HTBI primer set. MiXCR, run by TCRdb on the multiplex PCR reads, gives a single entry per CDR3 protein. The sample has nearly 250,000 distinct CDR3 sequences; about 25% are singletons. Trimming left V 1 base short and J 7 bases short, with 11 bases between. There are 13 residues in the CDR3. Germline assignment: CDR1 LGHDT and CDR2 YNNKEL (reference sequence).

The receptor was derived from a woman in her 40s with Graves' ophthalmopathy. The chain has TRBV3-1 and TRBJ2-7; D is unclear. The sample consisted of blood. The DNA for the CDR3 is TGTGCCAGCAGCCAAGTCCCTCAAGGGGAGCAGTACTTC. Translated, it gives CASSQVPQGEQYF.